This T cell receptor beta chain comes out of a study of cytomegalovirus exposure and HLA in healthy donors. PCR employed 60 Vbeta and 13 Jbeta primers. Sequencing was performed with immunoSEQ multiplex PCR; in TCRdb, only in-frame clones are kept and a portion is missing. Among 200,000 to 250,000 clones, over 65% were seen once, and the ten largest hold 15% to 18%. V lost 3 bases and J lost 5, with 23 bases in between. From germline, CDR1 is SGDLS and CDR2 YYNGEE. The CDR3 is made up of 17 amino acids. Points from the study as a whole: Later on, an analysis tied around 17,000 TCR beta sequences to HLA alleles at 0.05 false discovery rate.

Regarding this clone: Its cognate antigen is unknown.

The chain carries TRBV9 and TRBJ2-5, with D tentatively TRBD1 (6 bases). This receptor was identified in a man in his forties in good health and CMV-seronegative. The material sequenced was PBMCs. CDR3 sequence: CASSAGWTQGDGETQYF. In DNA form, the CDR3 reads TGTGCCAGCAGCGCCGGGTGGACACAGGGAGATGGGGAGACCCAGTACTTC.